The 8 T cell receptor beta chains below were found in one sample sequenced in a study of cytomegalovirus exposure and HLA in healthy donors. A multiplex PCR was run with 60 Vbeta primers and 13 Jbeta primers. Using immunoSEQ multiplex PCR, the repertoire was profiled, and TCRdb retains in-frame clones only, with some absent. The sample holds roughly 100,000 clones, 80% seen once. The sequenced sample was PBMCs. These TCRs come from a young man in good health and CMV-seropositive.

The genes are TRBV6-1 and TRBJ1-2; 9 nucleotides agree with TRBD1. CDR3 length: 15 amino acids. The germline V gene has CDR1 MNHNS and CDR2 SASEGT. V gave up 2 bases and J gave up 3 bases; unmatched junction bases: 4. In nucleotides, the CDR3 is TGTGCCAGCAGTGAAACAGGGGGCGGTCACTATGGCTACACCTTC. Its translation: CASSETGGGHYGYTF.

V and J are TRBV30 and TRBJ2-1; 7 bases match TRBD2. This CDR3 region has 17 residues. With 5 bases clipped from V and 0 bases from J, the junction kept 13 bases outside the gene matches. Germline CDR1 is GTSNPN and CDR2 is SVGIG (reference sequence). CDR3 sequence: CAWDKKGLTPSYNEQFF. The CDR3 DNA follows: TGTGCCTGGGATAAGAAGGGACTAACCCCCTCCTACAATGAGCAGTTCTTC.

This chain joins TRBV6-5 and TRBJ2-7; 12 bases agree with TRBD1. Trimming at V came to 6 bases and at J to 7 bases, leaving 4 bases not matched to a gene. Germline values: CDR1 MNHEY, CDR2 SVGAGI. CDR3 size: 13 residues. The CDR3 sequence is CASRGTGGEEQYF. The DNA of the CDR3 is TGTGCCAGCAGGGGGACAGGGGGCGAGGAGCAGTACTTC.

V and J are TRBV4-1 and TRBJ1-2; D remains unclear. Germline-derived CDR1 and CDR2 are MGHRA and YSYEKL. CDR3 length: 14 residues. The germline V and J ends were trimmed by 0 bases and 8 bases, with 13 bases remaining between them. CDR3 in amino acids: CASSQEGVVGGYTF. CDR3 nucleotides: TGCGCCAGCAGCCAAGAGGGAGTGGTGGGCGGCTACACCTTC.

The chain is built from TRBV7-2 and TRBJ1-2; D perhaps matches TRBD1 (6 bases). Germline CDR1 and CDR2: SGHTA and FQGNSA. V was pared by 7 bases and J by 5 bases, with 20 bases between. The CDR3 is 15 residues long. CDR3 loop: CASTISGGQWYGYTF. CDR3 bases: TGTGCCAGCACCATCAGCGGGGGGCAGTGGTATGGCTACACCTTC.

For the CDR3, the DNA is TGTGCCAGCAGTGTCTTTGGGACAGGGCTCGGTGGCTACACCTTC. Translation gives CASSVFGTGLGGYTF. The V gene is TRBV28, the J gene TRBJ1-2, with TRBD1 matching over 9 bases. The CDR3 contains 15 residues. CDR1 and CDR2 (germline): MDHEN, SYDVKM. Germline trimming cut 5 bases from V and 7 bases from J; bases unmatched to any gene: 11.

This clone is a singleton in its sample. CDR3 sequence (DNA): TGTGCCAGCAGCGTGGGACAGGGGGCGCGGTACGAGCAGTACTTC. Encoded protein: CASSVGQGARYEQYF. This chain connects TRBV13 to TRBJ2-7; the match to TRBD1 covers 12 bases. Germline V gene sequence: CDR1 PRHDT, CDR2 FYEKMQ (reference sequence). This CDR3 is built from 15 residues. J gave up 4 bases and V 5 bases, and 6 bases lay outside the gene matches. The whole variable domain, remainder taken from reference TRBV13 and TRBJ2-7, is AAGVIQSPRHLIKEKRETATLKCYPIPRHDTVYWYQQGPGQDPQFLISFYEKMQSDKGSIPDRFSAQQFSDYHSELNMSSLELGDSALYFCASSVGQGARYEQYFGPGTRLTVT.

CDR3 bases: TGTGCCAGCAGGGACGGGATTCGGAATCAGCCCCAGCATTTT. Protein: CASRDGIRNQPQHF. This chain uses TRBV2 with TRBJ1-5; D gene unclear. The germline CDR1 and CDR2 sequences are SNHLY and FYNNEI. This CDR3 has 14 residues. V was pared by 6 bases and J by 4 bases, with 13 bases between.